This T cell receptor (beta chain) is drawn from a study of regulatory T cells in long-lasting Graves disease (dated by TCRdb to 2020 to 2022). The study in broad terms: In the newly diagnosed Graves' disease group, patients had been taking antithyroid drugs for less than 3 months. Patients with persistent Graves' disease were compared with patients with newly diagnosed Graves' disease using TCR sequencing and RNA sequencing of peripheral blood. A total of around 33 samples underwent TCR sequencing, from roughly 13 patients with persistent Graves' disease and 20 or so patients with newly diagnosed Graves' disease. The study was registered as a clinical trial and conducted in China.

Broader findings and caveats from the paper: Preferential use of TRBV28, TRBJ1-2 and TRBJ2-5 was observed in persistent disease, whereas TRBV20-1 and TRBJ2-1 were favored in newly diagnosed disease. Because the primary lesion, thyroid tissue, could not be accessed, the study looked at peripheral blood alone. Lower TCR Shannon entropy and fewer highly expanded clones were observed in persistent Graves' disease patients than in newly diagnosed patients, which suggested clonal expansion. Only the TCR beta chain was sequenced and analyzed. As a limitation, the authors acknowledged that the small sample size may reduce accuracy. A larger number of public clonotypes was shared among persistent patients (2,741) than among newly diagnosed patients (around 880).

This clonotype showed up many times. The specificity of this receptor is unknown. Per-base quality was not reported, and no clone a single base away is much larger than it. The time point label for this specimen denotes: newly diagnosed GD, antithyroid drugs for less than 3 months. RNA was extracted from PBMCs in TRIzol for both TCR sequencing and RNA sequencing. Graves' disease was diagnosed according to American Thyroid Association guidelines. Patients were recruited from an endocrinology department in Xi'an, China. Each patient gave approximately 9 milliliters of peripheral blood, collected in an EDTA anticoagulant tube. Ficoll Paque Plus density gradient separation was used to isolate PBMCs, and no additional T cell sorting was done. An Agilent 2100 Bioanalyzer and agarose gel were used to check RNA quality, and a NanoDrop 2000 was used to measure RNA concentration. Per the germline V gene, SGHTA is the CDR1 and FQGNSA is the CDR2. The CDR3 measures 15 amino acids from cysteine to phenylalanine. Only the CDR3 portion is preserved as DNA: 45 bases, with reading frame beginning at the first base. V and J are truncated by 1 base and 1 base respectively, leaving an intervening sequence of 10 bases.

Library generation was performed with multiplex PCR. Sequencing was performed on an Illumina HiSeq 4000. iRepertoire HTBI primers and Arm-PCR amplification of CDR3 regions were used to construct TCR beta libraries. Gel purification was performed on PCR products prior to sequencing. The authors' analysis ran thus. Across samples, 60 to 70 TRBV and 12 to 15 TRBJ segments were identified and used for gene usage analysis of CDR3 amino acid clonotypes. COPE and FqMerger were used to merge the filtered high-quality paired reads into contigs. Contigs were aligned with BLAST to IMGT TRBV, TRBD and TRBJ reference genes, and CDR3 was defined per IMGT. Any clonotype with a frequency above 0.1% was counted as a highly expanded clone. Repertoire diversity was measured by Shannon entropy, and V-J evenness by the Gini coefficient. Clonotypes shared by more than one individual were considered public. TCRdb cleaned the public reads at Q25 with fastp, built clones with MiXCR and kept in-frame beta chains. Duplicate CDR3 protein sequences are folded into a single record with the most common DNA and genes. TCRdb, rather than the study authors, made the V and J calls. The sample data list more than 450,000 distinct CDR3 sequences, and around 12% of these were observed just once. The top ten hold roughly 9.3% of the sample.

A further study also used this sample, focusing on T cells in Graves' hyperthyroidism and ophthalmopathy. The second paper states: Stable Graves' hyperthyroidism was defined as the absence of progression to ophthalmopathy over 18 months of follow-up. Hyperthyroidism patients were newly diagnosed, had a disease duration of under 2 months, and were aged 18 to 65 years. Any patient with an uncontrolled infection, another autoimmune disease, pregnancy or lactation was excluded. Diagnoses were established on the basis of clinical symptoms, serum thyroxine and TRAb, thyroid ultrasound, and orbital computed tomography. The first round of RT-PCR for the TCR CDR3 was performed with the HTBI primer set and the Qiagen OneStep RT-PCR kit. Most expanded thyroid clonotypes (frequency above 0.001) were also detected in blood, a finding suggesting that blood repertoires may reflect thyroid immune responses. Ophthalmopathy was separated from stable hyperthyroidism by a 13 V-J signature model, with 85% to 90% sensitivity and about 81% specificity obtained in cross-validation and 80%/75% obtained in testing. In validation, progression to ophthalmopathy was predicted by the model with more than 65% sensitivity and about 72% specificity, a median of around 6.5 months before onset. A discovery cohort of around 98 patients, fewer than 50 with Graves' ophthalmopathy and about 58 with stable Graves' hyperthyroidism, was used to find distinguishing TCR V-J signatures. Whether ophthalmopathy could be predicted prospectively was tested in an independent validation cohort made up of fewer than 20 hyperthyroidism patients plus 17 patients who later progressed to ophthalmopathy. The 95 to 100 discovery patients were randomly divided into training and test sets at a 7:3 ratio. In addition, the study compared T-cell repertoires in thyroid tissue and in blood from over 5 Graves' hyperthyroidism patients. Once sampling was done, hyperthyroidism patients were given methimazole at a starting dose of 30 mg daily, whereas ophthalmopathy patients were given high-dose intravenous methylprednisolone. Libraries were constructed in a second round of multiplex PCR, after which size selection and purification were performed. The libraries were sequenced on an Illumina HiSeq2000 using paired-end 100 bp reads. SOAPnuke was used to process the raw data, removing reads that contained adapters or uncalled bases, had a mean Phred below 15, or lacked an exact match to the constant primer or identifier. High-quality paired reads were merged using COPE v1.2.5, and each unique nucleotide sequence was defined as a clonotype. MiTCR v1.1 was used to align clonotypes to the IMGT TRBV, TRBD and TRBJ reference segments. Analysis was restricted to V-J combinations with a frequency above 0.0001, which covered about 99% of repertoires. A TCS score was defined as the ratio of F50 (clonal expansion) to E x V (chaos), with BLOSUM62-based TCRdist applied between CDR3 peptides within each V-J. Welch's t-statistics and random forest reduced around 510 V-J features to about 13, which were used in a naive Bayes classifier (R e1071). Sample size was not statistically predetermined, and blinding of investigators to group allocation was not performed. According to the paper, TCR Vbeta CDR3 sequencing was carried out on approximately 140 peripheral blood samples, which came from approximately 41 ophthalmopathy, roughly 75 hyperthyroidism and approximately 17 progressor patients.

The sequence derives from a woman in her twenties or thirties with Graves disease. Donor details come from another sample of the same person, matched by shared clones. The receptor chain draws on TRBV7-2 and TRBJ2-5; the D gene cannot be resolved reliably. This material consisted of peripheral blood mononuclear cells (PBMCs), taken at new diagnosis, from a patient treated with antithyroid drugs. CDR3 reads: CASSLGNGPQETQYF. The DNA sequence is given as TGTGCCAGCAGCTTAGGAAACGGGCCCCAAGAGACCCAGTACTTC.